A single sample is the source of the 10 T cell receptor beta chains below, sequenced in a study of blood T cell repertoires in COVID-19. TCRdb keeps only in-frame clones here, not all; method: immunoSEQ multiplex PCR. This table has 120,000 to 150,000 clones, roughly nine tenths appearing once. Material for sequencing was peripheral blood. These receptors came from a human donor in a cohort sampled during active COVID-19.

The chain is built from TRBV4-2 and TRBJ2-1; perhaps TRBD2 as D (6 bases). With 0 bases removed from V and 7 bases from J, the gap between germline ends came to 16 bases. CDR3 length: 16 amino acids. Per germline, CDR1 LGHNA and CDR2 YNFKEQ. The CDR3 sequence is CASSQDRGVKMNEQFF. Written as DNA, the CDR3 is TGTGCCAGCAGCCAAGACCGCGGGGTAAAGATGAATGAGCAGTTCTTC.

The chain carries TRBV4-2 and TRBJ1-3; 9 nucleotides match TRBD1. This CDR3 has 15 residues. J was trimmed by 4 bases and V by 2 bases; bases with no gene match: 3. Germline CDR1 and CDR2: LGHNA and YNFKEQ. Here the CDR3 reads CASSQTGGAGNTIYF. The DNA for the CDR3 is TGTGCCAGCAGCCAAACAGGGGGCGCCGGAAACACCATATATTTT.

The chain has TRBV29-1 and TRBJ2-2, with D possibly matching TRBD1 (5 bases). Per the germline V gene, CDR1 is SQVTM and CDR2 is ANQGSEA. The V end was cut by 1 base, the J end by 5 bases, with 14 bases between. The CDR3 is made up of 15 amino acids. As DNA, the CDR3 is TGCAGCGTTGAAGGGCAGGGCTTTGGTACCGGGGAGCTGTTTTTT. As protein: CSVEGQGFGTGELFF.

This rearrangement joins TRBV2 to TRBJ2-7, with D possibly matching TRBD2 (6 bases). The germline V gene encodes CDR1 SNHLY and CDR2 FYNNEI. The ends were cut back, 6 bases at V and 0 bases at J, with 12 bases in the middle. The CDR3 sequence is 14 residues long. The CDR3 loop is CASRAGILSYEQYF. The CDR3 bases are TGTGCCAGCAGGGCGGGGATCCTCTCCTACGAGCAGTACTTC.

V is TRBV5-6 and J is TRBJ1-1; D might be TRBD1 (6 bases). In germline, CDR1 is SGHDT, CDR2 YYEEEE. The CDR3 is made up of 16 amino acids. V was pared by 5 bases and J by 0 bases, with 17 bases between. CDR3 region: CASRPTGIYMNTEAFF. For the CDR3, the DNA is TGTGCCAGCAGACCCACAGGGATCTACATGAACACTGAAGCTTTCTTT.

The chain links TRBV7-9 to TRBJ2-4, with TRBD1 matching 9 bases. Trimming cost V 1 base and J 1 base; bases outside gene matches: 2. The CDR3 is made up of 16 amino acids. Germline-derived CDR1 and CDR2 are SEHNR and FQNEAQ (reference sequence). Here the CDR3 reads CASSLVGTGAKNIQYF. The CDR3 DNA is TGTGCCAGCAGCTTAGTCGGGACAGGGGCCAAAAACATTCAGTACTTC.

This clone was recorded once. The chain employs TRBV29-1 and TRBJ1-2; TRBD1 matches at 7 bases. V gave up 6 bases and J gave up 2 bases; unmatched junction bases: 6. Looked up from germline, CDR1 is SQVTM and CDR2 is ANQGSEA. CDR3 size: 13 residues. DNA for the CDR3: TGCAGCGTCCGACAGGGTATAAACTATGGCTACACCTTC. It yields the protein CSVRQGINYGYTF.

This rearrangement joins TRBV30 to TRBJ2-7; D possibly corresponds to TRBD2 (6 bases). This CDR3 has 15 residues. Per germline, CDR1 GTSNPN and CDR2 SVGIG (reference sequence). Trimming removed 2 bases from V and 1 base from J, with 15 bases in between. The CDR3 DNA reads as TGTGCCTGGAGTCTCCCCGGAGGGAGATCCTACGAGCAGTACTTC. This sequence encodes CAWSLPGGRSYEQYF.

V gene TRBV2 combines with J gene TRBJ1-4; D gene uncertain. This CDR3 is 17 amino acids long. V lost 5 bases to trimming and J lost 0 bases, with 16 bases between them. CDR1 and CDR2 (germline): SNHLY, FYNNEI. Here the CDR3 reads CASSMRSLVATNEKLFF. Written as DNA, the CDR3 is TGTGCCAGCAGTATGCGTAGTTTGGTAGCAACTAATGAAAAACTGTTTTTT.

The chain employs TRBV6-5 and TRBJ2-1, with 8 positions matching TRBD2. The CDR3 is 13 amino acids. With 7 bases clipped from V and 3 bases from J, the junction kept 2 bases outside the gene matches. The V gene's germline CDR1 is MNHEY and CDR2 SVGAGI. The CDR3 nucleotides are TGTGCCAGCACAGCGGGGGACTACAATGAGCAGTTCTTC. This translates into CASTAGDYNEQFF.